This T cell receptor (beta chain) is from a study of neoadjuvant anti-PD-1 for oral cavity cancer. Study details: Nivolumab at 3 mg/kg was mostly given biweekly, three to four doses, pre-surgery.

This CDR3 region has 14 residues. Per the germline V gene, CDR1 is SGHRS and CDR2 is YFSETQ. The V gene lost 0 bases and the J gene lost 5 bases, with 11 bases spanning the gap. Some clones are missing from TCRdb's copy, which holds only in-frame ones; the method was immunoSEQ multiplex PCR. The sample lists 75,000 or so clones; 84% were seen once. V usage is TRBV5-1 and J usage is TRBJ1-1; a weak D match, TRBD1 (5 bases). The TCR sequence derives from a person aged 35-79 years with oral cavity squamous cell carcinoma. Sequences were derived from PBMCs, sampled before nivolumab (anti-PD-1) treatment. The CDR3 loop is CASSLVGARTEAFF. The CDR3, as DNA: TGCGCCAGCAGCTTGGTAGGGGCGCGGACTGAAGCTTTCTTT.